These T cell receptor beta chains were read from a single sample in a study of identical twins. From the 5' RACE reads, TCRdb called clonotypes with MiXCR, one entry per CDR3 protein. Here the sample spans about 720,000 distinct CDR3 sequences, about 9.4% being singletons. The same data also contributed to another study, on yellow fever vaccine responses in identical twins.

Sequences were obtained from PBMCs. These receptors all come from a woman aged 18-29 years in good health. Both conserved end residues are part of each CDR3. The D gene is left open where the match is weak. Size is omitted from some rows. Given values are once, few, many or a class for expanded clones.

clone_size	v_call	d_call	j_call	cdr3_length	cdr3_aa	cdr3_nt
few	TRBV29-1	TRBD2	TRBJ2-2	16	CSVEDLASGSTGELFF	TGCAGCGTTGAAGATCTGGCTAGCGGGAGCACCGGGGAGCTGTTTTTT
few	TRBV28	TRBD2	TRBJ2-3	15	CASSRGGGSTDTQYF	TGTGCCAGCAGTCGGGGGGGCGGGAGCACAGATACGCAGTATTTT
many	TRBV15	TRBD2	TRBJ2-3	16	CATSRAGGGAEDTQYF	TGTGCCACCAGCAGAGCCGGCGGGGGGGCTGAAGATACGCAGTATTTT
few	TRBV29-1	-	TRBJ2-2	15	CSVGLTGTSSEELFF	TGCAGCGTTGGACTAACCGGGACTTCATCGGAGGAGCTGTTTTTT
few	TRBV7-8	TRBD2	TRBJ2-2	19	CASPGERGSKGWATGELFF	TGTGCCAGCCCGGGGGAGCGGGGGTCTAAAGGATGGGCCACCGGGGAGCTGTTTTTT
many	TRBV12-3/TRBV12-4	TRBD1	TRBJ1-2	15	CASSGRDRGPRGYTF	TGTGCCAGCAGCGGCCGGGACAGGGGACCCCGTGGCTACACCTTC
-	TRBV25-1	-	TRBJ2-1	23	CASNSLTGELAQSIGRASNEQFF	TGTGCCAGCAACTCCCTGACAGGGGAGTTGGCCCAGAGTATCGGGAGGGCCTCGAATGAGCAGTTCTTC
-	TRBV7-9	-	TRBJ1-1	15	CASSLEGGGNTEAFF	TGTGCCAGCAGCCTAGAGGGAGGGGGGAACACTGAAGCTTTCTTT
-	TRBV20-1	TRBD2	TRBJ2-2	15	CRASGRASGTGELFF	TGCAGAGCTAGCGGGAGGGCCTCGGGCACCGGGGAGCTGTTTTTT
many	TRBV5-1	-	TRBJ2-3	15	CASSYSGTYSDTQYF	TGCGCCAGCAGCTATTCCGGGACTTACTCAGATACGCAGTATTTT
few	TRBV12-3/TRBV12-4	-	TRBJ1-2	12	CASSFGFHGNTF	TGTGCCAGCAGTTTTGGGTTTCATGGAAACACCTTC
many	TRBV27	TRBD2	TRBJ2-5	14	CASSPLAGSETQYF	TGTGCCAGCAGTCCCCTAGCGGGATCAGAGACCCAGTACTTC
many	TRBV27	-	TRBJ2-3	14	CASSFTGFTDTQYF	TGTGCCAGCAGTTTCACGGGATTTACAGATACGCAGTATTTT
many	TRBV28	TRBD2	TRBJ2-5	14	CASSKSGGLETQYF	TGTGCCAGCAGCAAGAGCGGGGGGCTCGAGACCCAGTACTTC
many	TRBV5-5	-	TRBJ1-4	15	CASSSPGRGGEKLFF	TGTGCCAGCAGCTCCCCAGGGCGGGGAGGTGAAAAACTGTTTTTT
many	TRBV5-5	-	TRBJ2-3	12	CASSFPADTQYF	TGTGCCAGCAGCTTTCCGGCAGATACGCAGTATTTT
-	TRBV29-1	-	TRBJ2-2	13	CSVGQVKSGELFF	TGCAGCGTTGGGCAGGTCAAAAGCGGGGAGCTGTTTTTT
-	TRBV12-3/TRBV12-4	-	TRBJ1-4	15	CASSTRGVTNEKLFF	TGTGCCAGCAGTACCCGAGGGGTCACGAACGAAAAACTGTTTTTT
many	TRBV29-1	TRBD1	TRBJ2-7	12	CSVEGQGHEQYF	TGCAGCGTTGAAGGACAGGGGCACGAGCAGTACTTC
-	TRBV20-1	-	TRBJ2-3	14	CSARTHGGTDTQYF	TGCAGTGCCCGGACTCATGGTGGCACAGATACGCAGTATTTT
-	TRBV5-6	-	TRBJ1-2	14	CASSSTAGRGGYTF	TGTGCCAGCAGCTCTACAGCAGGACGAGGGGGCTACACCTTC
once	TRBV30	-	TRBJ2-6	18	CAWSGSRGPSSGANVLTF	TGTGCCTGGAGCGGGTCGCGGGGTCCGAGCTCTGGGGCCAACGTCCTGACTTTC
-	TRBV12-3/TRBV12-4	TRBD1	TRBJ2-1	14	CASTPGQGYNEQFF	TGTGCCAGCACTCCGGGACAGGGCTACAATGAGCAGTTCTTC
-	TRBV18	-	TRBJ2-7	14	CASSPVGSGYEQYF	TGTGCCAGCTCACCAGTCGGGAGTGGCTACGAGCAGTACTTC
many	TRBV4-1	-	TRBJ2-1	16	CASSQPNSEPYNEQFF	TGCGCCAGCAGCCAACCAAACAGTGAACCTTACAATGAGCAGTTCTTC
few	TRBV28	-	TRBJ1-1	13	CASSDNAHTEAFF	TGTGCCAGCAGCGATAACGCTCACACTGAAGCTTTCTTT
few	TRBV7-2	-	TRBJ2-1	15	CASSQGGAGGNEQFF	TGTGCCAGCAGCCAGGGGGGGGCAGGGGGCAATGAGCAGTTCTTC
-	TRBV5-1	TRBD2	TRBJ2-1	18	CASSLGALRSGTYNEQFF	TGCGCCAGCAGCTTGGGGGCACTACGGAGCGGGACCTACAATGAGCAGTTCTTC